This T cell receptor beta chain was retrieved from a study of Ad26.COV2.S vaccination and SARS-CoV-2 variants. Study information: Recipients of Ad26.COV2.S got it intramuscularly, once or twice 56 days apart.

Turning to this clone: Antigen: not known.

Repertoires were generated with immunoSEQ multiplex PCR, while TCRdb's copy carries only in-frame clones and drops some. The top ten hold roughly 1.9% of the sample, which has fewer than 400,000 clones, 70% to 90% seen once. Indicated treatment: some 20 received Ad26.COV2.S at low or high dose, single or two shots; a few received placebo; per-sample allocation not given. Samples came from day 63 after the first vaccine or placebo injection. Study-level points and caveats: Substantial post-vaccination breadth of spike-specific CD8+ and CD4+ T cell responses was reported. Similar non-spike TCR breadth was seen in vaccine and placebo recipients.

The sequence was obtained from a person between 18 and 59 years old who received the Ad26.COV2.S COVID-19 vaccine or a placebo. Sequenced here: peripheral blood, sampled in a trial of Ad26.COV2.S vaccine versus placebo.

The CDR3 protein is CASSDNTGAAFF. The CDR3 DNA sequence: TGTGCCAGCAGCGATAACACAGGGGCGGCTTTCTTT. J is TRBJ1-1 and V is TRBV5-4; 7 bases map to TRBD1. The CDR3 totals 12 residues. The junction had 8 bases not matched to a gene; V was cut back by 4 bases and J by 11 bases. Germline lookup yields CDR1 SGHNT and CDR2 YYREEE (reference sequence). The variable domain in full, completed from reference TRBV5-4 and TRBJ1-1, reads ETGVTQSPTHLIKTRGQQVTLRCSSQSGHNTVSWYQQALGQGPQFIFQYYREEENGRGNFPPRFSGLQFPNYSSELNVNALELDDSALYLCASSDNTGAAFFGQGTRLTVV.